A single sample gave rise to the 2 T cell receptor beta chains below, sequenced in a study of T-cell memory formation after mild COVID-19. MiXCR, run by TCRdb on the 5' RACE reads, gives a single entry per CDR3 protein. Of roughly 99,000 distinct CDR3 sequences in the sample, approximately 14% are singletons; the top ten hold around 43%. Sequences were obtained from PBMCs or a T cell subset sorted from them (not recorded which). The receptors were gathered from a man between 18 and 35 years old who had mild COVID-19 (a few samples of this study predate the infection). Cell type and time point are not known.

This clonotype was observed a few times. The chain couples TRBV7-3 to TRBJ2-5; the D is unclear. CDR1 and CDR2 from the germline V gene are SGHTA and FQGTGA. CDR3 length: 15 residues. Trimming took off 2 bases at V and 2 bases at J, with 12 bases between the two ends. DNA of the CDR3: TGTGCCAGCAGCTTAGAGGTCGGCAATCAAGAGACCCAGTACTTC. Protein: CASSLEVGNQETQYF. The full variable domain, in which reference TRBV7-3 and TRBJ2-5 provide the parts outside the CDR3, is GAGVSQTPSNKVTEKGKYVELRCDPISGHTALYWYRQSLGQGPEFLIYFQGTGAADDSGLPNDRFFAVRPEGSVSTLKIQRTERGDSAVYLCASSLEVGNQETQYFGPGTRLLVL.

Many counts were recorded for this clonotype. The V gene is TRBV6-5, the J gene TRBJ2-3; 11 bases are a match to TRBD2. V shed 7 bases, J shed 3 bases, and the junction held 6 bases outside the gene matches. This CDR3 contains 15 residues. The germline gives CDR1 MNHEY, CDR2 SVGAGI. CDR3 DNA sequence: TGTGCCAGCACCCTAGCGGGGGGATCGACAGATACGCAGTATTTT. Protein sequence: CASTLAGGSTDTQYF.